What follows are 4 T cell receptor beta chains derived from one specimen sequenced in a study of shared T cell receptors in the human thymus. Method: immunoSEQ multiplex PCR; TCRdb's copy keeps in-frame clones and lacks some. The sample carries 600,000 to 900,000 clones, 80% to 90% recorded once. This same sample was also part of a study on human thymus T cells.

Sequencing input: thymocytes. These receptors originate from a girl younger than two with a congenital heart defect.

The chain is built from TRBV7-2 and TRBJ1-1; D might be TRBD1 (6 bases). Trimming shortened V by 0 bases and J by 6 bases, and 20 bases separated the two germline ends. CDR1 SGHTA and CDR2 FQGNSA come from the germline V gene. The CDR3 runs 17 residues. CDR3 nucleotide sequence: TGTGCCAGCAGCTTAGCGTTGTGGGCAACAGGGCTATCTGAAGCTTTCTTT. Amino acids: CASSLALWATGLSEAFF.

This rearrangement joins TRBV29-1 to TRBJ1-1; the D gene is possibly TRBD1 (5 bases). The germline V and J ends were trimmed by 3 bases and 3 bases, with 20 bases remaining between them. The CDR3 runs to 16 residues. In germline, CDR1 is SQVTM, CDR2 ANQGSEA. The CDR3 nucleotides are TGCAGCGTTGAGCATCCTCAGGGTTCATTGGACACTGAAGCTTTCTTT. This codes for CSVEHPQGSLDTEAFF.

This rearrangement joins TRBV5-6 to TRBJ2-1; 7 bases match TRBD2. Germline V gives CDR1 SGHDT, CDR2 YYEEEE. With V trimmed by 0 bases and J by 5 bases, 5 bases remained unmatched. The CDR3 spans 15 residues. The CDR3 sequence: CASSLVLAIDNEQFF. DNA for the CDR3: TGTGCCAGCAGCTTGGTACTAGCGATAGACAATGAGCAGTTCTTC.

The genes are TRBV10-3 and TRBJ2-3; 9 bases fit TRBD2. Germline-derived CDR1 and CDR2 are ENHRY and SYGVKD. Unmatched junction bases numbered 8, after V lost 11 bases and J lost 2 bases. CDR3 length: 14 residues. The CDR3 protein is CAVVAGAHTDTQYF. CDR3 DNA sequence: TGTGCCGTCGTAGCGGGGGCCCACACAGATACGCAGTATTTT.